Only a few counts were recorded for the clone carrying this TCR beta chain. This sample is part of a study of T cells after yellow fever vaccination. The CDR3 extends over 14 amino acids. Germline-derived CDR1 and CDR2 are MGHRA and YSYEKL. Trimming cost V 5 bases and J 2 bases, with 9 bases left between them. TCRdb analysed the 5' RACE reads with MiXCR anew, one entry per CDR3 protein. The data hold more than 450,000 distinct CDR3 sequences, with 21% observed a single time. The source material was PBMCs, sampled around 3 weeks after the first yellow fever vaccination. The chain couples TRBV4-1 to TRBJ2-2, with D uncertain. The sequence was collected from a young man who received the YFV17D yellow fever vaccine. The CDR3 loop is CASSEQTNTGELFF. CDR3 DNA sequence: TGCGCCAGCAGCGAACAGACCAACACCGGGGAGCTGTTTTTT.